The T cell receptor beta chain under discussion was sequenced for a study of blood T cell repertoires in COVID-19. Here immunoSEQ multiplex PCR was the method, and the copy in TCRdb shows in-frame clones only, minus some. This sample has 30,000 to 50,000 clones, with 80% to 90% found just once. The CDR3 has 14 amino acids. Germline V gene sequence: CDR1 MNHEY, CDR2 SVGAGI. The trim removed 6 bases at V and 14 bases at J, leaving 13 bases unmatched. Sequenced material: peripheral blood. The rearrangement joins TRBV6-5 to TRBJ1-6, with 7 positions matching TRBD1. This clonotype was sampled from a middle-aged man with active or convalescent COVID-19. In nucleotides, the CDR3 is TGTGCCAGCAGCTCCGGCAGGGGGATCTTTACCCTCCACTTT. It encodes CASSSGRGIFTLHF.